Below, one TCR beta chain is given with its context. The data were obtained in a study of blood T cell repertoires in COVID-19. Study in general: T cells, B-cell-depleted T cells, or PBMCs supplied cDNA or gDNA.

Individuals drawn from 20 to 30 US areas were about 18 to 89 years old. The length of the CDR3 is 15 residues. Germline V gives CDR1 SGHNT, CDR2 YYREEE (reference sequence). V trimming: 0 bases; J trimming: 7 bases; junction bases outside the gene matches: 5. Profiled with immunoSEQ multiplex PCR; TCRdb holds only in-frame clones, not every one. The table shows about 480,000 clones, with approximately 87% occurring only once. The rearrangement joins TRBV5-4 to TRBJ2-2; 8 bases agree with TRBD1. What was sequenced was PBMCs or T cells enriched from blood (not recorded which). This receptor was taken from a middle-aged woman who had recovered from COVID-19. The CDR3 loop is CASSLGTGSNGELFF. In DNA, the CDR3 is TGTGCCAGCAGCTTGGGGACAGGGTCTAACGGGGAGCTGTTTTTT.